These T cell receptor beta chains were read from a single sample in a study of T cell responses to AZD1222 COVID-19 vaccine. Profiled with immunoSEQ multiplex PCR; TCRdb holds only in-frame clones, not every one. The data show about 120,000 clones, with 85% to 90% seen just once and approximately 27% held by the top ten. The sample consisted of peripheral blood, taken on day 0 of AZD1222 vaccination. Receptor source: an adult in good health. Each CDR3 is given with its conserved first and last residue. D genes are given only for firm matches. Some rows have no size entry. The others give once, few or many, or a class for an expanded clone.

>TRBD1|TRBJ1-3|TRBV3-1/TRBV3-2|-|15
TGTGCCAGCAGCTTACGGACAGGGGCTGGAAACACCATATATTTT
CASSLRTGAGNTIYF
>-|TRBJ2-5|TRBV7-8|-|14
TGTGCCAGCAGCTATGGGCCTAGTGGAGAGACCCAGTACTTC
CASSYGPSGETQYF
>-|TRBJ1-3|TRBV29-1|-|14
TGCGGCGTTGATGTGTCGGGGCTCGGAAACACCATATATTTT
CGVDVSGLGNTIYF
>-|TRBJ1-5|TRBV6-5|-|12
TGTGCCAGCAGCCCGGCGTTAGGGCCCCAGCATTTT
CASSPALGPQHF
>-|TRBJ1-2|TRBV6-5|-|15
TGTGCCAGCAGTTACTCATCAGGGGTCGGCTATGGCTACACCTTC
CASSYSSGVGYGYTF
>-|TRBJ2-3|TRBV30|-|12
TGTGCCTGGAGTGCGGGTTCAGATACGCAGTATTTT
CAWSAGSDTQYF
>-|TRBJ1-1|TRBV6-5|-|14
TGTGCCAGCGTCTCTGATGGGGCCGGCACTGAAGCTTTCTTT
CASVSDGAGTEAFF
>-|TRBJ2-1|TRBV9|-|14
TGTGCCAGCAGCGTAGAAGAGGGCTACAATGAGCAGTTCTTC
CASSVEEGYNEQFF
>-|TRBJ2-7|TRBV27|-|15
TGTGCCAGCAGTTTGATGGAAGGGGTCCCCTACGAGCAGTACTTC
CASSLMEGVPYEQYF
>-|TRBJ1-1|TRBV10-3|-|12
TGTGCCATCAGTGAGTCCCAGGGTGAAGCTTTCTTT
CAISESQGEAFF
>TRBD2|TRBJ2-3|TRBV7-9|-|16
TGTGCCAGCAGCTTAGCGCTGGGGGGGGGCACAGATACGCAGTATTTT
CASSLALGGGTDTQYF
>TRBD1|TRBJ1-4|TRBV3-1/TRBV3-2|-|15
TGTGCCAGCAGCCCGGGGGGGACAGTTCGAGAAAAACTGTTTTTT
CASSPGGTVREKLFF
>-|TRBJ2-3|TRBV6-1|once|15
TGTGCCAGCAGTGAAGCGCAGGGGTTGGCAGATACGCAGTATTTT
CASSEAQGLADTQYF
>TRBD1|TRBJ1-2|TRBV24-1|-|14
TGTGCCACCAGTGATTCACAGGGGGCTGATGGCTACACCTTC
CATSDSQGADGYTF
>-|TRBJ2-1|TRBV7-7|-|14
TGTGCCAGCAGCTCCCAGTTTGGAGACAATGAGCAGTTCTTC
CASSSQFGDNEQFF
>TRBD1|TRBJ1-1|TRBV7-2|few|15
TGTGCCAGCAGCCCTTGGGGACAGGGAAATACTGAAGCTTTCTTT
CASSPWGQGNTEAFF
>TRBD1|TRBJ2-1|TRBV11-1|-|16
TGTGCCAGCACCTCAAGGGTTGGGACAGGGGACAATGAGCAGTTCTTC
CASTSRVGTGDNEQFF
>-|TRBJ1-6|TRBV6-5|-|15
TGTGCCAGCAGTTACTCGCTGCATGGTAATTCACCCCTCCACTTT
CASSYSLHGNSPLHF
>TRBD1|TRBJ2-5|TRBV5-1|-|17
TGCGCCAGCAGCTTGGAAGTAGCTCGGACAGGGGGAGAGACCCAGTACTTC
CASSLEVARTGGETQYF
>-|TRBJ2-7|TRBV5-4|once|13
TGTGCCAGCAGCTCGGACACTTCCTACGAGCAGTACTTC
CASSSDTSYEQYF
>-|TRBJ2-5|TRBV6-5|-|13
TGTGCCAGCAGCCCCCCGGGTGCTCAGACCCAGTACTTC
CASSPPGAQTQYF
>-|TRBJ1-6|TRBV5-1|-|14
TGCGCCAGCAGCTTACGATTGGGAAATTCACCCCTCCACTTT
CASSLRLGNSPLHF
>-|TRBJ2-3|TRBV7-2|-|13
TGTGCCAGCAGCTGGAGGTCGGTGGGTACGCAGTATTTT
CASSWRSVGTQYF
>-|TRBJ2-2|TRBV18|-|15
TGTGCCAGCTCACCCGGGACGGCGAACACCGGGGAGCTGTTTTTT
CASSPGTANTGELFF
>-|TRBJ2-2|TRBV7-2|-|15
TGTGCCAGCAGCATCCCAGGGATCAACACCGGGGAGCTGTTTTTT
CASSIPGINTGELFF
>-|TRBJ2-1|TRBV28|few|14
TGTGCCAGCACCGGCCAGCCCGCATACAATGAGCAGTTCTTC
CASTGQPAYNEQFF
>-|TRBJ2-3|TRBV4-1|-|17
TGCGCCAGCAGCCAAGATAAGTGGTCGGGGACCCTGGATACGCAGTATTTT
CASSQDKWSGTLDTQYF
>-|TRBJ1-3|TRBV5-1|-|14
TGCGCCAGCAGCTTGGCCGGGTACGGAAACACCATATATTTT
CASSLAGYGNTIYF
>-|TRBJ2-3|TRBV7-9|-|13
TGTGCCAGCAGGAAAACAGGTCTCGGTACGCAGTATTTT
CASRKTGLGTQYF
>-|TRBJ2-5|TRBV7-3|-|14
TGTGCCAGCAGCCCCACGGGGGCTAGGGAGACCCAGTACTTC
CASSPTGARETQYF
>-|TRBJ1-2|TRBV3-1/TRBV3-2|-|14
TGTGCCAGCAGCTCCCCCCCCTCTAACTATGGCTACACCTTC
CASSSPPSNYGYTF
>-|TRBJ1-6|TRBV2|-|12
TGTGCCAGCAGAGTTGGATTCTCACCCCTCCACTTT
CASRVGFSPLHF
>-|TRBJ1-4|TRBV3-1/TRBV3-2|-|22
TGTGCCAGCAGCCAAGATGGGGGTCGAGAGGCTACGGCTTTGGCAACTAATGAAAAACTGTTTTTT
CASSQDGGREATALATNEKLFF
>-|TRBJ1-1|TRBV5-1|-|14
TGCGCCAGCCATGCCGCGGGTGGCAACACTGAAGCTTTCTTT
CASHAAGGNTEAFF